What follows describes a single TCR beta chain. Antigen specificity is unknown. This sample stems from a study of T cell responses to AZD1222 COVID-19 vaccine. Study-wide results and caveats: Females outnumbered males among donors, who were mostly white British; clonal diversity was possibly underestimated. Sampling that yielded the repertoires occurred only after the peak T cell response.

Assay used: immunoSEQ multiplex PCR; TCRdb lists only in-frame clones, some missing. This sample carries some 150,000 clones, just over 90% of them seen once, and the ten largest clones take 4.4%. The CDR3 covers 13 residues. V was pared by 5 bases and J by 8 bases, with 14 bases between. Germline loops: CDR1 SGHTA, CDR2 FQGNSA. The sequences come from peripheral blood, collected on day 0 of MenACWY control vaccination. The clonotype was recovered from an adult in good health. The chain uses TRBV7-2 and TRBJ2-3; D perhaps matches TRBD2 (5 bases). CDR3 coding DNA: TGTGCCAGCAGCGGGATAGTAGAGGGTACGCAGTATTTT. Translated: CASSGIVEGTQYF.